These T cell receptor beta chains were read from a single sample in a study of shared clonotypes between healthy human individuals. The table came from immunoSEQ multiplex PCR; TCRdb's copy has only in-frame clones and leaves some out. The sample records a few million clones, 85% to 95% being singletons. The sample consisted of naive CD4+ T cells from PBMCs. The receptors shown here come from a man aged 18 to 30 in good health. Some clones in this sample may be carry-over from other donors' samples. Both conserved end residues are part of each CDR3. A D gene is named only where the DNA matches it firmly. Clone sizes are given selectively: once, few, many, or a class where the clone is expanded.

CASSLLPSDSYEQYF,TGCGCCAGCAGCTTACTTCCTAGCGACTCCTACGAGCAGTACTTC,TRBJ2-7,.,TRBV5-1,.
CASSLSRASTDTQYF,TGTGCCAGCAGTTTATCCCGGGCAAGCACAGATACGCAGTATTTT,TRBJ2-3,.,TRBV28,.
CSARTGSGQPQHF,TGCAGCGCCCGGACAGGGTCGGGTCAGCCCCAGCATTTT,TRBJ1-5,.,TRBV29-1,TRBD1
CASSTGTESNEQFF,TGTGCCAGTTCAACCGGGACAGAGTCTAATGAGCAGTTCTTC,TRBJ2-1,.,TRBV19,TRBD1
CAGQGTHPEAFF,TGTGCCGGACAGGGAACTCACCCTGAAGCTTTCTTT,TRBJ1-1,.,TRBV7-9,TRBD1
CASSIAGGPNEQFF,TGTGCCAGCAGCATAGCGGGAGGGCCCAATGAGCAGTTCTTC,TRBJ2-1,once,TRBV27,TRBD2
CASSKLAALGNEQFF,TGTGCCAGCAGCAAACTAGCGGCCTTGGGGAATGAGCAGTTCTTC,TRBJ2-1,.,TRBV7-3,TRBD2
CASRLGGPEAFF,TGTGCCAGCAGGCTAGGGGGGCCTGAAGCTTTCTTT,TRBJ1-1,.,TRBV28,.
CASSQEVNGELFF,TGTGCCAGCAGCCAAGAGGTGAACGGGGAGCTGTTTTTT,TRBJ2-2,.,TRBV4-2,.
CASSIPGGSGDEQFF,TGTGCCAGTAGTATTCCTGGGGGGTCCGGCGATGAGCAGTTCTTC,TRBJ2-1,once,TRBV19,.
CASSKGGQVVLYEQYF,TGTGCCAGCAGTAAGGGAGGACAGGTAGTACTCTACGAGCAGTACTTC,TRBJ2-7,.,TRBV9,.
CASSQEGSGQYYGYTF,TGCGCCAGCAGCCAAGAGGGATCGGGACAGTACTATGGCTACACCTTC,TRBJ1-2,.,TRBV4-3,TRBD1
CASSATSGNYNEQFF,TGTGCCAGCAGCGCGACTAGCGGGAATTACAATGAGCAGTTCTTC,TRBJ2-1,.,TRBV9,TRBD2
CASSSHYSLAGGGQYF,TGTGCCAGCAGCTCCCATTACTCCCTAGCGGGAGGAGGGCAGTATTTT,TRBJ2-3,.,TRBV7-2,TRBD2
CASSFTGLSGANVLTF,TGTGCCAGCAGCTTCACGGGGCTGTCTGGGGCCAACGTCCTGACTTTC,TRBJ2-6,.,TRBV9,.
CASSLFIYTGELFF,TGTGCCAGCAGCTTGTTTATTTACACCGGGGAGCTGTTTTTT,TRBJ2-2,.,TRBV5-6,.